This T cell receptor (beta chain) emerged from a study of shared clonotypes between healthy human individuals. Concerning this clone itself: Its antigen is unknown.

TCRdb keeps only in-frame clones here, not all; method: immunoSEQ multiplex PCR. The sample includes more than 1 million clones, around 78% seen only once; the top ten take under 0.6%. V lost 2 bases, J lost 8 bases, and 10 bases lay in between. Per the germline V gene, CDR1 is MNHNY and CDR2 is SVGAGI (reference sequence). There are 13 residues in the CDR3. Study findings and constraints: Clonotype sharing levels among donors were expected to vary with sequencing depth.

Investigators divided CD4+ cells into CD45RA+ naive and CD45RA-negative memory subsets. Sequenced: memory CD4+ T cells from PBMCs. Subset noted: CD45RA-negative fraction. The sequence came from a man aged 18-30 years in good health. Some clones in this sample may be carry-over from other donors' samples. This chain links TRBV6-6 with TRBJ2-1; D tentatively fits TRBD1 or TRBD2 (5 bases each). The CDR3 here is CASSYGARDEQFF. CDR3 DNA: TGTGCCAGCAGTTACGGGGCGAGGGATGAGCAGTTCTTC.